Presented here are 21 T cell receptor beta chains from one specimen sequenced in a study of cytomegalovirus exposure and HLA in healthy donors. TCRdb's copy holds only in-frame clones and misses some; the assay was immunoSEQ multiplex PCR. The sample has roughly 190,000 clones, about 84% seen once. Sequencing input: PBMCs. The receptor source for this set is a woman younger than 35 in good health and CMV-seronegative.

The V and J genes are TRBV15 and TRBJ2-1; 14 bases line up with TRBD2. V was clipped by 3 bases and J by 7 bases; unmatched bases: 5. The CDR3 is made up of 16 amino acids. Germline V CDR1 and CDR2: LNHNV, YYDKDF (reference sequence). The CDR3 coding sequence is TGTGCCACCAGCAGCAGACTAGCGGGAGGGTCTAATGAGCAGTTCTTC. It is translated as CATSSRLAGGSNEQFF.

The J gene is TRBJ1-5, the V gene TRBV15; 10 bases match TRBD1. The V segment lost 1 base and the J segment 5 bases; nucleotides outside the gene matches: 2. Germline-derived CDR1 and CDR2 are LNHNV and YYDKDF (reference sequence). This CDR3 spans 15 amino acids. For the CDR3, the DNA is TGTGCCACCAGCAGAGTGGGACAGGGGTATCAGCCCCAGCATTTT. It encodes CATSRVGQGYQPQHF. The entire variable domain, with the rest obtained from reference TRBV15 and TRBJ1-5, is as follows: DAMVIQNPRYQVTQFGKPVTLSCSQTLNHNVMYWYQQKSSQAPKLLFHYYDKDFNNEADTPDNFQSRRPNTSFCFLDIRSPGLGDTAMYLCATSRVGQGYQPQHFGDGTRLSIL.

The rearrangement joins TRBV9 to TRBJ2-5, with a weak D call TRBD2 (6 bases). Germline V gene data show CDR1 as SGDLS and CDR2 as YYNGEE. The V gene lost 7 bases and the J gene lost 1 base, with 11 bases spanning the gap. This CDR3 is built from 13 residues. CDR3 protein: CASSPSAQETQYF. In DNA, the CDR3 is TGTGCCAGCTCCCCTAGCGCCCAAGAGACCCAGTACTTC.

The J gene is TRBJ2-3, the V gene TRBV5-1, with 7 positions matching TRBD2. V lost 0 bases and J lost 0; bases outside the gene matches: 4. CDR3 size: 16 residues. Looked up from germline, CDR1 is SGHRS and CDR2 is YFSETQ. CDR3 region: CASSLEWRGSTDTQYF. The DNA of the CDR3 is TGCGCCAGCAGCTTGGAGTGGCGGGGGAGCACAGATACGCAGTATTTT.

V and J are TRBV30 and TRBJ1-2; 7 positions match TRBD1. CDR1 is GTSNPN and CDR2 is SVGIG in the germline V gene (reference sequence). The CDR3 is 11 residues long. V lost 0 bases to trimming and J lost 14 bases; unmatched junction nucleotides: 6. CDR3 region: CAWSVRDSRTF. For the CDR3, the DNA is TGTGCCTGGAGTGTACGGGACAGCCGTACCTTC.

The chain uses TRBV18 and TRBJ1-4; weak D call: TRBD1 (6 bases). CDR3 size: 14 residues. Trimming pared 2 bases from V and 6 bases from J, leaving 10 bases between. Per germline, CDR1 KGHSH and CDR2 LQKENI. CDR3 sequence (DNA): TGTGCCAGCTCACCAGTGGGGGCACATGAAAAACTGTTTTTT. It yields the protein CASSPVGAHEKLFF.

The chain joins TRBV7-2 to TRBJ2-7; 10 nucleotides align to TRBD1. Trimming removed 5 bases from V and 12 bases from J; junction bases left unmatched: 13. Germline CDR1 reads SGHTA; CDR2 reads FQGNSA. This CDR3 comprises 14 residues. The CDR3 sequence is CASSHGQGESMGYF. The CDR3 nucleotides are TGTGCCAGCAGCCACGGACAGGGGGAATCCATGGGGTACTTC.

V is TRBV1 and J is TRBJ2-1; TRBD2 is taken as the D call from the table, unchecked against the DNA. TRBV1 is labeled a pseudogene. The CDR3 covers 16 residues. The CDR3 region is CTSSTGSAGDNHEQFF. For the CDR3, the DNA is TGCACCAGCAGCACCGGGAGCGCGGGAGATAACCATGAGCAGTTCTTC.

The V and J genes are TRBV7-9 and TRBJ2-1; D is perhaps TRBD2 (6 bases). This CDR3 region has 13 residues. Germline V gene sequence: CDR1 SEHNR, CDR2 FQNEAQ (reference sequence). The V gene lost 4 bases and the J gene lost 9 bases, with 13 bases spanning the gap. In DNA, the CDR3 is TGTGCCAGCAGCTGGGGGGAGTTGGGTGAGCAGTTCTTC. The encoded protein is CASSWGELGEQFF. The whole variable domain, remainder taken from reference TRBV7-9 and TRBJ2-1, is DTGVSQNPRHKITKRGQNVTFRCDPISEHNRLYWYRQTLGQGPEFLTYFQNEAQLEKSRLLSDRFSAERPKGSFSTLEIQRTEQGDSAMYLCASSWGELGEQFFGPGTRLTVL.

In its sample, this clone was seen a few times. The rearrangement uses TRBV27 and TRBJ2-7; a weak D match, TRBD1 (5 bases). Looked up from germline, CDR1 is MNHEY and CDR2 is SMNVEV (reference sequence). This CDR3 has 15 residues. Trimming cost V 2 bases and J 7 bases, with 18 bases left between them. The CDR3 DNA follows: TGTGCCAGCAGTTTAAGTTTTAACAGGCCTACGGAGCAGTACTTC. Translating it yields CASSLSFNRPTEQYF.

V gene TRBV10-3 combines with J gene TRBJ1-2; D may be TRBD1 (6 bases). This CDR3 region has 13 residues. Trimming took off 10 bases at V and 5 bases at J, with 17 bases between the two ends. CDR1 is ENHRY, CDR2 SYGVKD, per germline. The CDR3 region has the DNA TGTGCCACCGGGGAGGGGGACCTGTATGGCTACACCTTC. Translating it yields CATGEGDLYGYTF.

The gene calls are TRBV19 and TRBJ2-1; no clear D gene. This CDR3 region has 14 residues. The germline V gene has CDR1 LNHDA and CDR2 SQIVND (reference sequence). The V and J ends lost 1 base and 8 bases respectively, with 12 bases between them. Here the CDR3 DNA reads TGTGCCAGTAGTATAGGATGGCTAAGCGATGAGCAGTTCTTC. It encodes CASSIGWLSDEQFF. Filled out from reference TRBV19 and TRBJ2-1, the complete variable domain reads DGGITQSPKYLFRKEGQNVTLSCEQNLNHDAMYWYRQDPGQGLRLIYYSQIVNDFQKGDIAEGYSVSREKKESFPLTVTSAQKNPTAFYLCASSIGWLSDEQFFGPGTRLTVL.

The CDR3 DNA follows: TGCAGCGGATCTAGGGGCGGCGAGACCCAGTACTTC. Translation: CSGSRGGETQYF. The rearrangement uses TRBV29-1 and TRBJ2-5, with a possible D match to TRBD1 (5 bases). Trimming shortened V by 7 bases and J by 5 bases, and 14 bases separated the two germline ends. CDR1 is SQVTM, CDR2 ANQGSEA, per germline. The CDR3 has 12 amino acids. Supplemented by reference TRBV29-1 and TRBJ2-5, the full variable domain reads SAVISQKPSRDICQRGTSLTIQCQVDSQVTMMFWYRQQPGQSLTLIATANQGSEATYESGFVIDKFPISRPNLTFSTLTVSNMSPEDSSIYLCSGSRGGETQYFGPGTRLLVL.

This chain joins TRBV9 and TRBJ2-3; D not resolved. Trimming pared 0 bases from V and 0 bases from J, leaving 20 bases between. The CDR3 runs to 19 residues. CDR1 is SGDLS, CDR2 YYNGEE, per germline. The CDR3 nucleotides are TGTGCCAGCAGCGTAGGATCCCTTTGGGCGTTCGCTAGCACAGATACGCAGTATTTT. It codes for CASSVGSLWAFASTDTQYF.

V gene TRBV6-6 combines with J gene TRBJ1-1; D remains ambiguous. Germline loops: CDR1 MNHNY, CDR2 SVGAGI (reference sequence). The CDR3 runs 13 residues. The V and J ends lost 5 bases and 2 bases respectively, with 9 bases between them. CDR3 sequence reads: CASSIAVNTEAFF. As DNA, the CDR3 is TGTGCCAGCAGTATAGCGGTAAACACTGAAGCTTTCTTT.

This chain connects TRBV28 to TRBJ1-2; tentative D call: TRBD1 (5 bases). Trimming shortened V by 10 bases and J by 2 bases, and 14 bases separated the two germline ends. Germline values: CDR1 MDHEN, CDR2 SYDVKM. This CDR3 is built from 13 residues. CDR3: CAITRGGNYGYTF. The CDR3, as DNA: TGTGCCATTACTCGGGGGGGGAACTATGGCTACACCTTC.

The chain links TRBV5-4 to TRBJ1-6; 8 bases are shared with TRBD1. The V segment lost 4 bases and the J segment 5 bases; nucleotides outside the gene matches: 5. The CDR3 consists of 15 residues. The germline V gene has CDR1 SGHNT and CDR2 YYREEE (reference sequence). In DNA, the CDR3 is TGTGCCAGCAGCAGGACAGGGTCCCATAATTCACCCCTCCACTTT. Translating gives CASSRTGSHNSPLHF.

This chain uses TRBV4-1 with TRBJ1-2; TRBD1 might be the D (5 bases). V was clipped by 1 base and J by 4 bases, with 13 bases between them. Germline V gene sequence: CDR1 MGHRA, CDR2 YSYEKL. This CDR3 region has 15 residues. The CDR3: CASSQALAGGYGYTF. CDR3 DNA: TGCGCCAGCAGCCAAGCGCTAGCGGGGGGCTATGGCTACACCTTC.

J is TRBJ1-6 and V is TRBV5-5; D is uncertain. This CDR3 is built from 15 residues. CDR1 SGHKS and CDR2 YYEKEE come from the germline V gene (reference sequence). Trimming removed 2 bases at V and 7 bases at J, with 13 bases between. The CDR3 bases are TGTGCCAGCAGCTTAACTGGCGGAGGGAATTCACCCCTCCACTTT. Translation: CASSLTGGGNSPLHF.

This chain uses TRBV9 with TRBJ2-1, with TRBD1 matching over 8 bases. Germline V lookup: CDR1 SGDLS, CDR2 YYNGEE. The ends lost 0 bases at V and 9 bases at J; junction bases unmatched: 8. The CDR3 spans 15 residues. CDR3 DNA: TGTGCCAGCAGCGTAGCGTCAGGGGGCTCGGGTGAGCAGTTCTTC. This sequence encodes CASSVASGGSGEQFF.

The CDR3 coding sequence is TGTGCCAGCAGCGGACTCGGACCCTCCAGGGCCTACAATGAGCAGTTCTTC. This gives the protein CASSGLGPSRAYNEQFF. The chain joins TRBV9 to TRBJ2-1; weak D call: TRBD1 (5 bases). Germline CDR1 SGDLS, CDR2 YYNGEE. The CDR3 sequence is 17 residues long. V gave up 3 bases and J gave up 2 bases, with 18 bases separating them.